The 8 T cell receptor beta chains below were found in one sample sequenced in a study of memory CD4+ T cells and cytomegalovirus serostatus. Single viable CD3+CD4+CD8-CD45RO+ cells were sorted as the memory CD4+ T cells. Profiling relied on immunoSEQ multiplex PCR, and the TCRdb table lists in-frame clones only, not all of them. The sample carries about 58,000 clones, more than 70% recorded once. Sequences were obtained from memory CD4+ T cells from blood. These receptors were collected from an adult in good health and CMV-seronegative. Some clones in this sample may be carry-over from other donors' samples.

DNA of the CDR3: TGCGCCAGCAGCCCCCGCCCCGGGTACGTTACGCAGTATTTT. It yields the protein CASSPRPGYVTQYF. The rearrangement links TRBV5-1 to TRBJ2-3, with D unclear. Germline V gene data show CDR1 as SGHRS and CDR2 as YFSETQ. The CDR3 runs to 14 residues. The V gene lost 4 bases and the J gene lost 8 bases, with 17 bases spanning the gap.

This chain's CDR3 is CASSLKGLYSGNTIYF. The CDR3 DNA reads TGTGCCAGCAGCTTAAAAGGACTGTACTCTGGAAACACCATATATTTT. The rearrangement links TRBV7-2 to TRBJ1-3, with unresolved D. Trimming left V 2 bases short and J 0 bases short, with 11 bases between. Germline CDR1 and CDR2: SGHTA and FQGNSA. This CDR3 spans 16 amino acids.

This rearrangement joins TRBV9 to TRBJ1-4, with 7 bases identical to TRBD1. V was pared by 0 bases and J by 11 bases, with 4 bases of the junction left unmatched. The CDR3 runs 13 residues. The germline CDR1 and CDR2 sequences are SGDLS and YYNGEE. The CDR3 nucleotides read TGTGCCAGCAGCGTAGAGACAGGGACTAAACTGTTTTTT. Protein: CASSVETGTKLFF.

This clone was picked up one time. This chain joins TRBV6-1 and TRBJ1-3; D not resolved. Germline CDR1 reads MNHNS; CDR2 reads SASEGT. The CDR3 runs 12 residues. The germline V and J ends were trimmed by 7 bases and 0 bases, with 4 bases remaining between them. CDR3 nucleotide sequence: TGTGCCAGCATTTTCTCTGGAAACACCATATATTTT. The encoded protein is CASIFSGNTIYF.

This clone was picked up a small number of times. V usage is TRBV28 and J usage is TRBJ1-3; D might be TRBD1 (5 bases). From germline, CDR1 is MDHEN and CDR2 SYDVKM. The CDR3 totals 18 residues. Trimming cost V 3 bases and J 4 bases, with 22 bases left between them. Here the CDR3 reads CASSFLGRRGRSGNTIYF. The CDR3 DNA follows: TGTGCCAGCAGTTTCCTGGGACGTCGGGGGAGATCCGGAAACACCATATATTTT.

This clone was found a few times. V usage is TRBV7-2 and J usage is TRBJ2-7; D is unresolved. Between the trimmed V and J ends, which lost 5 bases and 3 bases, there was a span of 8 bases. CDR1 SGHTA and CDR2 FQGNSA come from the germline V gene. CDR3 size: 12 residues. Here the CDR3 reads CASSGFGYEQYF. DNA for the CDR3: TGTGCCAGCAGCGGGTTCGGCTACGAGCAGTACTTC.

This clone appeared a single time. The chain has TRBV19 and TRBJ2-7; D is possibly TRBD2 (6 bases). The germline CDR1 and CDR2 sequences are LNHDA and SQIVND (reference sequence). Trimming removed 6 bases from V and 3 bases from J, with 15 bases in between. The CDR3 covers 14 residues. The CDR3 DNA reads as TGTGCCAGTAGGGGACGGGACTCGAACTACGAGCAGTACTTC. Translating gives CASRGRDSNYEQYF.

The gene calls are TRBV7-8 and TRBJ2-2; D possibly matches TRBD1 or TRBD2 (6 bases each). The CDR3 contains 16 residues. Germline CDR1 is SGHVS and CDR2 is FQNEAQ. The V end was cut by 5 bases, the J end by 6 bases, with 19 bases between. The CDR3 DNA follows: TGTGCCAGCAGCCCGGGGGCAGGGTCGAGCGCCGGGGAGCTGTTTTTT. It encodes CASSPGAGSSAGELFF. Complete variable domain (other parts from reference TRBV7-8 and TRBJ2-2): GAGVSQSPRYKVAKRGQDVALRCDPISGHVSLFWYQQALGQGPEFLTYFQNEAQLDKSGLPSDRFFAERPEGSVSTLKIQRTQQEDSAVYLCASSPGAGSSAGELFFGEGSRLTVL.